The clone carrying this TCR beta chain was detected only a few times. These data belong to a study of identical twins. Germline values: CDR1 SGHVS, CDR2 FQNEAQ. The V end lost 3 bases, the J end lost 4 bases, and 10 bases lay between the germline ends. This CDR3 is built from 14 residues. Template switching introduced a universal primer site, and the cDNA bore unique molecular identifiers. MiXCR, run by TCRdb on the 5' RACE reads, gives a single entry per CDR3 protein. The sample yields a few hundred thousand distinct CDR3 sequences, 9.6% seen once. This sample also appeared in a second study, on yellow fever vaccine responses in identical twins.

This clonotype originated in a woman under 30 in good health. The sample was PBMCs. The J gene is TRBJ2-4, the V gene TRBV7-8, with D perhaps matching TRBD2 (6 bases). CDR3: CASSLGTQKNIQYF. CDR3 DNA: TGTGCCAGCAGCTTGGGGACTCAAAAAAACATTCAGTACTTC.